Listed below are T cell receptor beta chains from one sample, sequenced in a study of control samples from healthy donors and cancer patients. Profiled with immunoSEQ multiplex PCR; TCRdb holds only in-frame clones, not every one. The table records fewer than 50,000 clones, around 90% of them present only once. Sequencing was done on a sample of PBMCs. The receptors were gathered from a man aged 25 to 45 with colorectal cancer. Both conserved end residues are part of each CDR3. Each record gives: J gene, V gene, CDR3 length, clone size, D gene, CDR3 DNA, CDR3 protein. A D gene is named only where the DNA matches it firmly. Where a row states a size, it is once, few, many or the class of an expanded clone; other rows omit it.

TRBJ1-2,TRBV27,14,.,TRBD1,TGTGCCAGCAGTTCCCCGGGACAGGGGTTAGGCTACACCTTC,CASSSPGQGLGYTF
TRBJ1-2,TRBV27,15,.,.,TGTGCCAGCAGTTTACTGGCAGGGAGTAACTATGGCTACACCTTC,CASSLLAGSNYGYTF
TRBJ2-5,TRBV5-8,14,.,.,TGTGCCAGCAGCCCCTGGACCCTCCGTGAGACCCAGTACTTC,CASSPWTLRETQYF
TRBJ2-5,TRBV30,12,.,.,TGTGCCTGGGAGGGGACCCAAGAGACCCAGTACTTC,CAWEGTQETQYF
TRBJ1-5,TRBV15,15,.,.,TGTGCCACCAGCAGAGGAGACACCGGGCGACAGCCCCAGCATTTT,CATSRGDTGRQPQHF
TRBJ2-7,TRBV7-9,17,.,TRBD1,TGTGCCAGCAGTTGGATCCCGGGACAGGCGAGCTCCTACGAGCAGTACTTC,CASSWIPGQASSYEQYF
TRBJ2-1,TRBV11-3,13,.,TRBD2,TGTGCCAGCAGCCCCCTCTCGCGGGGGGTACAGTTCTTC,CASSPLSRGVQFF
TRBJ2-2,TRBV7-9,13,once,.,TGTGCCAGCAGACCTATGAACACCGGGGAGCTGTTTTTT,CASRPMNTGELFF
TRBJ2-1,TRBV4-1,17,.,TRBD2,TGCGCCAGCAGCCAAGCTAGCGGGGGGGCCAGCGACAATGAGCAGTTCTTC,CASSQASGGASDNEQFF
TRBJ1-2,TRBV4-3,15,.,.,TGCGCCAGCAGCCCGGCGGCGGGAGCTTCCTATGGCTACACCTTC,CASSPAAGASYGYTF
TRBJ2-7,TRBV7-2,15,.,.,TGTGCCAGCAGCTCTTTCCCCTCGAGCTCCTACGAGCAGTACTTC,CASSSFPSSSYEQYF
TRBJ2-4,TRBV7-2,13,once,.,TGTGCCAGCAGCTTAGAGAACAGAAACATTCAGTACTTC,CASSLENRNIQYF
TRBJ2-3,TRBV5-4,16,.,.,TGTGCCAGCAGCTTGAGGGCGGGCCCCGGGACAGATACGCAGTATTTT,CASSLRAGPGTDTQYF
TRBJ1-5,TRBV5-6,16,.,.,TGTGCCAGCAGCGCCGGACACCTTGCAAGCAATCAGCCCCAGCATTTT,CASSAGHLASNQPQHF
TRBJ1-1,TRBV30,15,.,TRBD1,TGTGCCTGGAGAACCCTCCAAAGGGGGCGGACTGAAGCTTTCTTT,CAWRTLQRGRTEAFF
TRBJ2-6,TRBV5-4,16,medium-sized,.,TGTGCCAGCAGCTCCCTCGCGAGTGCTGGGGCCAACGTCCTGACTTTC,CASSSLASAGANVLTF
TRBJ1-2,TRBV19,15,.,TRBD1,TGTGCCAGTAGTACAATTGGGACAGGGGACTATGGCTACACCTTC,CASSTIGTGDYGYTF
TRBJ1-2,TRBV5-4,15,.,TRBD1,TGTGCCAGCAGCACGATGGACAGGGGACTATACGGCTACACCTTC,CASSTMDRGLYGYTF
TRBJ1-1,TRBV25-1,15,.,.,TGTGCCAGCAGTTCCCCCGACCCCTGGGGGGAAGAAGCTTTCTTT,CASSSPDPWGEEAFF
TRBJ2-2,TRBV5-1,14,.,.,TGCGCCAGCAGCGGGGGCCCTTACACCGGGGAGCTGTTTTTT,CASSGGPYTGELFF
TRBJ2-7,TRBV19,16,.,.,TGTGCCAGTAGTCCCCTGGGAAGCATCAGACCCTACGAGCAGTACTTC,CASSPLGSIRPYEQYF
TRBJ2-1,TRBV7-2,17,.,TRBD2,TGTGCCAGCAGCACCTGGACTAGCGGGGGCTTCTACAATGAGCAGTTCTTC,CASSTWTSGGFYNEQFF
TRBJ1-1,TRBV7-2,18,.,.,TGTGCCAGCAGCTTTACCTCCGGGCTATCGCAGATGAACACTGAAGCTTTCTTT,CASSFTSGLSQMNTEAFF
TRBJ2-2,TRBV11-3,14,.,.,TGTGCCAGCAGCCCTGATAAAAACACCGGGGAGCTGTTTTTT,CASSPDKNTGELFF
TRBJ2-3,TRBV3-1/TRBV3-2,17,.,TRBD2,TGTGCCAGCAGCCAAGCCCTAGCGGGGGGTGGGGGAGATACGCAGTATTTT,CASSQALAGGGGDTQYF
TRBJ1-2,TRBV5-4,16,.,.,TGTGCCAGCAGCTTGTGGGGGAACAGGGAAGGGTATGGCTACACCTTC,CASSLWGNREGYGYTF
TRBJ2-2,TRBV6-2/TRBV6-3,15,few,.,TGTGCCAGCAGTTACTCATCACAGGGAACCGGGGAGCTGTTTTTT,CASSYSSQGTGELFF
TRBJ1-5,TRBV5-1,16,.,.,TGCGCCAGCAGCCGGGCTCCTGGAGAGAGCAATCAGCCCCAGCATTTT,CASSRAPGESNQPQHF
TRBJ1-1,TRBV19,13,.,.,TGTGCCAGTAGTATGGGGGCGGGCACTGAAGCTTTCTTT,CASSMGAGTEAFF
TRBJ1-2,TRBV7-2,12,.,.,TGTGCCAGCAGCTTAAACCCAGGAGGCTACACCTTC,CASSLNPGGYTF
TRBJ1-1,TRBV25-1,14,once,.,TGTGCCAGCAGTAACCTGGGTGGACACACTGAAGCTTTCTTT,CASSNLGGHTEAFF
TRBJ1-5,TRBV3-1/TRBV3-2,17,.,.,TGTGCCAGCAGCCAAGTTTACGGAACTTCAAGCAATCAGCCCCAGCATTTT,CASSQVYGTSSNQPQHF
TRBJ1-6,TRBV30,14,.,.,TGTGCCTGGAGTGTGGGGCAGGATAATTCACCCCTCCACTTT,CAWSVGQDNSPLHF
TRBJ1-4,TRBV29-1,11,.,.,TGCAGCGTTGGGGAAACTGAAAAACTGTTTTTT,CSVGETEKLFF
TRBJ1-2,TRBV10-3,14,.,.,TGTGCCATCAGTGAGTCAGGCACAGCCTATGGCTACACCTTC,CAISESGTAYGYTF
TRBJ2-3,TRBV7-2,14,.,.,TGTGCCAGCAGCTTTGGACAGCGGGCGGATACGCAGTATTTT,CASSFGQRADTQYF
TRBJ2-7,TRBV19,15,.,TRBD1,TGTGCCAGTAAGACAGGGTTTGCTAGCTCCTACGAGCAGTACTTC,CASKTGFASSYEQYF